This record covers a single TCR beta chain. This record comes from a study of technical replicates of blood from a handful of donors. Sequenced by immunoSEQ multiplex PCR; TCRdb stores in-frame clones only, minus some. The data contain roughly 65,000 clones, roughly 86% of them seen just once; the ten biggest clones take up 4% to 5.5%. The TCR originated in a human donor in good health. Some clones in this sample may be carry-over from other donors' samples. Material for sequencing was PBMCs.

The CDR3 here is CASSLGPGQGYEQYF. CDR3 bases: TGCGCCAGCAGCTTGGGCCCGGGACAGGGGTACGAGCAGTACTTC. The chain joins TRBV5-1 to TRBJ2-7; 10 bases agree with TRBD1. The germline V gene encodes CDR1 SGHRS and CDR2 YFSETQ. The CDR3 covers 15 residues. V lost 0 bases to trimming and J lost 4 bases; unmatched junction nucleotides: 4. The full variable domain, rest sourced from reference TRBV5-1 and TRBJ2-7, is KAGVTQTPRYLIKTRGQQVTLSCSPISGHRSVSWYQQTPGQGLQFLFEYFSETQRNKGNFPGRFSGRQFSNSRSEMNVSTLELGDSALYLCASSLGPGQGYEQYFGPGTRLTVT.